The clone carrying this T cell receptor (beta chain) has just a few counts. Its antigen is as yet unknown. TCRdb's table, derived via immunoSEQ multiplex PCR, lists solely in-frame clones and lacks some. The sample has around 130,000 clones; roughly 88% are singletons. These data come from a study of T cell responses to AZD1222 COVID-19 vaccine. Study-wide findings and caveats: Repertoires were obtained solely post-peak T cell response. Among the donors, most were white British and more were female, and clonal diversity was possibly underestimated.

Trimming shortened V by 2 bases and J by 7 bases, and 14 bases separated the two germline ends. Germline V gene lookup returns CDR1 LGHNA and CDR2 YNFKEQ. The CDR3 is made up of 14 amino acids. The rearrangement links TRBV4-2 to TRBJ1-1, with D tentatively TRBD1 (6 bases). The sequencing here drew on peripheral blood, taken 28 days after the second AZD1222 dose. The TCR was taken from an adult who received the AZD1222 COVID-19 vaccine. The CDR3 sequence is CASSQSPGQSEAFF. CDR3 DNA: TGTGCCAGCAGCCAATCCCCGGGACAAAGTGAAGCTTTCTTT.